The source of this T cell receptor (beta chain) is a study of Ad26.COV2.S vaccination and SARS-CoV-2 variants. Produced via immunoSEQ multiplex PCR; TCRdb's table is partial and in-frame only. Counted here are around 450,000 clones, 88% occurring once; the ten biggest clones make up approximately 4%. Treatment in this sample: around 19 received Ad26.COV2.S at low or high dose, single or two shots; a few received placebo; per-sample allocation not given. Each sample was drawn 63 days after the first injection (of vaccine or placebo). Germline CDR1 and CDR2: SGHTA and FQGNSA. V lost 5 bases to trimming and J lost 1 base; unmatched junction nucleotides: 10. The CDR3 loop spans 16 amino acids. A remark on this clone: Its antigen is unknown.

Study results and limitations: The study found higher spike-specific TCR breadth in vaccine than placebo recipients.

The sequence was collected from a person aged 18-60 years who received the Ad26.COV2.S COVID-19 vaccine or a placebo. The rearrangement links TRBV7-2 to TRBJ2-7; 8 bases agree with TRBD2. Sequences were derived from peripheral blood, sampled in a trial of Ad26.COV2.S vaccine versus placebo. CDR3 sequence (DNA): TGTGCCAGCAGCCCCGGGAGGGGCGCATCGTCCTACGAGCAGTACTTC. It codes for CASSPGRGASSYEQYF.